These 19 T cell receptor beta chains share one sample of origin, sequenced in a study of identical twins. TCRdb re-analysed the 5' RACE reads in MiXCR, keeping a single row per CDR3 protein. The table shows a few hundred thousand distinct CDR3 sequences, with 9.6% occurring only once. The data were also submitted as part of a second study, on yellow fever vaccine responses in identical twins.

The specimen sequenced was PBMCs. These receptor sequences come from a young woman in good health.

This clonotype has a count of ten or more. The chain combines TRBV2 with TRBJ2-7; D not resolved. The CDR3 has 13 residues. CDR1 SNHLY and CDR2 FYNNEI come from the germline V gene. Trimming stripped 6 bases from V and 2 bases from J, with 11 bases between. This CDR3 is CASRVVPTYEQYF. CDR3 bases: TGTGCCAGCAGAGTGGTCCCTACCTACGAGCAGTACTTC.

This rearrangement joins TRBV20-1 to TRBJ1-4; TRBD1 might be the D (6 bases). From germline, CDR1 is DFQATT and CDR2 SNEGSKA (reference sequence). With 3 bases removed from V and 7 bases from J, the gap between germline ends came to 9 bases. The CDR3 extends over 12 amino acids. The CDR3, as DNA: TGCAGTGCTAGGAGGGGGGCTGAAAAACTGTTTTTT. Residues: CSARRGAEKLFF.

There are a few counts of this clonotype. The genes are TRBV5-1 and TRBJ2-5; weak D call: TRBD2 (5 bases). V was shortened by 6 bases and J by 7 bases, with 19 bases between the two germline ends. The V gene's germline CDR1 is SGHRS and CDR2 YFSETQ. The CDR3 is 14 residues long. As DNA, the CDR3 is TGCGCCAGCACCTACGGGGAGCTATTGGGGACCCAGTACTTC. This encodes CASTYGELLGTQYF.

There are many counts of this clonotype. This rearrangement joins TRBV3-1 to TRBJ1-6; TRBD1 aligns across 7 bases. The CDR3 contains 16 residues. CDR1 is LGHDT, CDR2 YNNKEL, per germline (reference sequence). J gave up 7 bases and V 6 bases, and 12 bases lay outside the gene matches. The CDR3 coding sequence is TGTGCCAGCAGGCCGAGAGGGACAGCTCCCAATTCACCCCTCCACTTT. It specifies CASRPRGTAPNSPLHF.

The V call is TRBV21-1, the J call TRBJ2-6; TRBD1, the table's D call, lacks a check against the DNA. TRBV21-1 represents a pseudogene. The length of the CDR3 is 19 residues. CDR3 bases: TGTGCCAGCAGCAAAAATAGACAGGGAAGAGACTCTGGGGCCAACGTCCTGACTTTC. Translated, it gives CASSKNRQGRDSGANVLTF.

This clonotype was counted a few times. The chain recombines TRBV6-2 or TRBV6-3 with TRBJ2-5; TRBD1 matches 7 bases. Losses at the gene ends were 4 bases for V and 3 bases for J; bases not matched to a gene: 5. CDR3 length: 14 residues. Germline CDR1 and CDR2: MNHEY and SVGEGT. The CDR3 sequence is CASSSRQGEETQYF. CDR3 sequence (DNA): TGTGCCAGCAGTTCCCGACAGGGAGAAGAGACCCAGTACTTC.

This chain links TRBV7-9 with TRBJ2-2, with D unresolved. The CDR3 has 16 amino acids. The ends were cut back, 5 bases at V and 2 bases at J, with 15 bases in the middle. Germline V lookup: CDR1 SEHNR, CDR2 FQNEAQ (reference sequence). The CDR3 sequence: CASSPLKPLNTGELFF. The DNA of the CDR3 is TGTGCCAGCAGCCCGCTTAAGCCTCTAAACACCGGGGAGCTGTTTTTT.

This clonotype was counted a few times. This rearrangement joins TRBV5-6 to TRBJ2-3, with 7 bases aligning to TRBD2. The CDR3 is 16 amino acids. Germline lookup yields CDR1 SGHDT and CDR2 YYEEEE. J was trimmed by 2 bases and V by 3 bases; bases with no gene match: 9. The CDR3 is CASSSPGLTLTDTQYF. CDR3 bases: TGTGCCAGCAGCTCGCCGGGACTAACTCTCACAGATACGCAGTATTTT.

The chain couples TRBV24-1 to TRBJ2-7; no firm D call. The length of the CDR3 is 11 residues. The V and J ends lost 2 bases and 6 bases respectively, with 4 bases between them. CDR1 and CDR2 (germline): KGHDR, SFDVKD. The DNA of the CDR3 is TGTGCCACCAGTGATTCCGTCGAGCAGTACTTC. This translates into CATSDSVEQYF.

This clonotype was picked up many times. The chain employs TRBV6-5 and TRBJ2-7; D not resolved. Germline loops: CDR1 MNHEY, CDR2 SVGAGI. This CDR3 spans 16 amino acids. Trimming removed 2 bases from V and 2 bases from J, with 16 bases in between. CDR3 sequence reads: CASSYLVPAEAYEQYF. CDR3 DNA: TGTGCCAGCAGTTACCTTGTCCCGGCCGAGGCCTACGAGCAGTACTTC.

This clonotype was recorded only once. With a much larger clone just one base away, this may be a read error. This chain joins TRBV20-1 and TRBJ2-3, with TRBD1 matching 7 bases. Germline V gene sequence: CDR1 DFQATT, CDR2 SNEGSKA (reference sequence). The CDR3 is made up of 13 amino acids. With 5 bases clipped from V and 3 bases from J, the junction kept 5 bases outside the gene matches. CDR3 nucleotide sequence: TGCAGTGCTGGGGACAGTCAGACAGATACGCAGTATTTT. Translation: CSAGDSQTDTQYF.

The chain uses TRBV20-1 and TRBJ2-7; perhaps TRBD1 as D (6 bases). Trimming removed 0 bases at V and 3 bases at J, with 18 bases between. The CDR3 runs 16 residues. Germline V lookup: CDR1 DFQATT, CDR2 SNEGSKA (reference sequence). CDR3 residues: CSARDPDRLTVYEQYF. The CDR3 DNA reads TGCAGTGCTAGAGATCCGGACAGACTAACCGTCTACGAGCAGTACTTC.

The gene calls are TRBV5-5 and TRBJ2-3; weak D call: TRBD2 (5 bases). The CDR3 has 15 residues. CDR1 is SGHKS, CDR2 YYEKEE, per germline (reference sequence). Trimming took off 0 bases at V and 2 bases at J, with 10 bases between the two ends. The CDR3 sequence is CASSLASSPTDTQYF. For the CDR3, the DNA is TGTGCCAGCAGCTTGGCTAGCTCCCCCACAGATACGCAGTATTTT. Full variable domain (remainder filled in from reference TRBV5-5 and TRBJ2-3): DAGVTQSPTHLIKTRGQQVTLRCSPISGHKSVSWYQQVLGQGPQFIFQYYEKEERGRGNFPDRFSARQFPNYSSELNVNALLLGDSALYLCASSLASSPTDTQYFGPGTRLTVL.

This clonotype turned up a few times. The chain uses TRBV19 and TRBJ2-5; TRBD2 matches 13 bases. V dropped 4 bases and J dropped 7; count of bases not matched to a gene: 6. Germline values: CDR1 LNHDA, CDR2 SQIVND (reference sequence). The CDR3 length is 15 residues. The CDR3 is CASSRGLAGSGTQYF. The CDR3 nucleotides read TGTGCCAGTAGTAGGGGACTAGCGGGGAGCGGGACCCAGTACTTC.

This clonotype turned up a few times. V gene TRBV6-4 combines with J gene TRBJ2-1; TRBD2 is a possible D gene (5 bases). The germline V gene encodes CDR1 MRHNA and CDR2 SNTAGT. The CDR3 is 14 amino acids. V was shortened by 7 bases and J by 9 bases, with 19 bases between the two germline ends. Here the CDR3 DNA reads TGTGCCAGCAAGGGCGGGCACGACACAAGTGAGCAGTTCTTC. This translates into CASKGGHDTSEQFF.

The chain links TRBV4-3 to TRBJ2-1, with D perhaps matching TRBD2 (5 bases). This CDR3 has 15 amino acids. The V gene lost 0 bases and the J gene lost 3 bases, with 9 bases spanning the gap. CDR1 is LGHNA and CDR2 is YSLEER in the germline V gene. This chain's CDR3 is CASSQDLAYYNEQFF. For the CDR3, the DNA is TGCGCCAGCAGCCAAGATCTAGCTTACTACAATGAGCAGTTCTTC.

This sequence joins TRBV7-9 and TRBJ2-6, with TRBD1 matching 7 bases. The CDR3 runs to 16 residues. V lost 5 bases, J lost 3 bases, and 7 bases stayed unmatched. Germline V gene lookup returns CDR1 SEHNR and CDR2 FQNEAQ (reference sequence). In DNA form, the CDR3 reads TGTGCCAGCAGCATCCAGACAGGGTTTGGGGCCAACGTCCTGACTTTC. Translating it yields CASSIQTGFGANVLTF.

The sample holds a few counts of this clonotype. The CDR3 sequence: CASSLLTGIYYGYTF. The CDR3 DNA reads TGTGCCAGCAGTTTATTGACAGGGATTTACTATGGCTACACCTTC. The chain has TRBV28 and TRBJ1-2; 7 nucleotides match TRBD1. Germline CDR1 MDHEN, CDR2 SYDVKM. The ends lost 1 base at V and 3 bases at J; junction bases unmatched: 5. This CDR3 has 15 residues.

This sequence joins TRBV20-1 and TRBJ2-3; D is unclear. Germline CDR1 and CDR2: DFQATT and SNEGSKA (reference sequence). The CDR3 extends over 11 amino acids. V dropped 5 bases and J dropped 6 bases, with 9 bases sitting between them. This chain's CDR3 is CSAPPRDTQYF. The CDR3, as DNA: TGCAGTGCTCCGCCACGGGATACGCAGTATTTT.